The clone carrying this T cell receptor (beta chain) was found a few times. The antigen remains unidentified. Time point in this sample: patch test 1, 2 weeks after DPC sensitization. Regarding treatment: therapeutic diphenylcyclopropenone sensitization with weekly scalp DPC. This specimen belongs to a study of human T cells and chemical hapten exposure. Looking at the study overall: Mostly female patients had alopecia areata, totalis or universalis.

Trimming removed 4 bases from V and 6 bases from J; junction bases left unmatched: 13. The length of the CDR3 is 16 residues. Germline V CDR1 and CDR2: SGHTA, FQGTGA. Whole-study results and caveats: There was alopecia in the donors, so their immune response may differ from that of healthy people. Correlating positively with patch test score were the PT1 expanded TCR counts.

Original methodology: Counts of TCRs in each sample centred on a median of around 100,000 and extended from roughly 23,000 to 700,000. Via MiXCR, TCRdb re-called the RACE reads, giving one row per CDR3 protein. None of the V and J calls come from the authors' own analysis; TCRdb made them. The data hold under 450,000 distinct CDR3 sequences, with approximately 5.1% observed a single time. The clonotype originates from a woman aged 45-59 years with alopecia areata. Some clones in this sample may be carry-over from other donors' samples. This chain joins TRBV7-3 and TRBJ1-1, with TRBD1 matching 8 bases. Here the sequenced sample was whole blood, taken in connection with sensitization to the hapten diphenylcyclopropenone (DPC). The DNA of the CDR3 is TGTGCCAGCAGCTCCAAAGGACTGACAGGGGCCCCTGAAGCTTTCTTT. The encoded protein is CASSSKGLTGAPEAFF.